This T cell receptor (beta chain) derives from a study of shared clonotypes between healthy human individuals. The naive CD8 fraction comprised CD45RO-negative cells positively selected for CCR7 and excluded terminally differentiated effector memory CD45RA+ cells. Produced via immunoSEQ multiplex PCR; TCRdb's table is partial and in-frame only. Of millions of clones listed, around 96% are singletons. Trimming took 4 bases from V and 2 from J; bases not matched to a gene: 16. The CDR3 has 18 residues. In germline, CDR1 is MGHRA, CDR2 YSYEKL. The sequence came from a man between 18 and 35 years old in good health. The sample taken for sequencing was naive CD8+ T cells sorted from blood. The chain recombines TRBV4-1 with TRBJ1-2; 7 nucleotides align to TRBD1. The CDR3 protein is CASSPFAPPGTANYGYTF. The CDR3 DNA reads as TGCGCCAGCAGCCCGTTCGCCCCTCCGGGGACAGCGAACTATGGCTACACCTTC.